This T cell receptor beta chain was captured by sequencing in a study of T-cell reconstitution after alpha-beta-depleted transplantation in children. CDR1 is SGHRS and CDR2 is YFSETQ in the germline V gene. J was trimmed by 1 base and V by 1 base; bases with no gene match: 8. The CDR3 sequence is 17 residues long. Molecular barcoding with unique molecular identifiers was used for the TCRbeta library. TCRdb passed the PCR reads through MiXCR, listing each CDR3 protein once. The sample has 200,000 to 250,000 distinct CDR3 sequences; roughly 8.2% are singletons. Regarding the study as a whole: The main origin of T-cell counts and diversity one year after transplant was newly produced T cells. Surviving recipient T cells and thymic progenitors accounted for the high day-60 TCRbeta diversity observed in some patients. Expanded graft clones, several hundred of them, were reportedly the source of alpha-beta T cells about two months after transplant.

This clonotype was recorded at least ten times. Its antigen is as yet unknown. The sequences come from PBMCs, mostly from graft donor cells, collected 180 days after TCRalphabeta/CD19-depleted stem cell transplant. V and J are TRBV5-1 and TRBJ2-1; 7 bases fit TRBD1. The source of this sequence is a male patient younger than 18 who had a stem cell transplant for acute lymphoblastic leukemia, so the T cells may come from the graft donor. CDR3 in amino acids: CASSLSVDRPSYNEQFF. The CDR3 nucleotides are TGCGCCAGCAGCTTGTCCGTGGACAGGCCTTCCTACAATGAGCAGTTCTTC.